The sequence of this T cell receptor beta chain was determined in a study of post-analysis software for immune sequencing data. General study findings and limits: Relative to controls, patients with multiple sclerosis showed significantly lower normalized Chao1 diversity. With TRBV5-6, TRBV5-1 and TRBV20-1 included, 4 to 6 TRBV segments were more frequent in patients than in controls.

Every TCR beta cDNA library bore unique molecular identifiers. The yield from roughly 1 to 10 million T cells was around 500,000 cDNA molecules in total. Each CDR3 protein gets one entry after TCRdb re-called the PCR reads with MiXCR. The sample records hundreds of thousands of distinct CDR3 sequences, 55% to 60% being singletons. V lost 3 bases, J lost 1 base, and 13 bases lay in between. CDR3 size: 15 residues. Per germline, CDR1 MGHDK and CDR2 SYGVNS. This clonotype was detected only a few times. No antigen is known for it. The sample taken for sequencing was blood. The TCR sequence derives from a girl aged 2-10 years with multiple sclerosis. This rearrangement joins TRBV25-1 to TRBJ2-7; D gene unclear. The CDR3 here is CASSDGGSSSYEQYF. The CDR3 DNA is TGTGCCAGCAGTGATGGCGGCAGTAGTTCCTACGAGCAGTACTTC.